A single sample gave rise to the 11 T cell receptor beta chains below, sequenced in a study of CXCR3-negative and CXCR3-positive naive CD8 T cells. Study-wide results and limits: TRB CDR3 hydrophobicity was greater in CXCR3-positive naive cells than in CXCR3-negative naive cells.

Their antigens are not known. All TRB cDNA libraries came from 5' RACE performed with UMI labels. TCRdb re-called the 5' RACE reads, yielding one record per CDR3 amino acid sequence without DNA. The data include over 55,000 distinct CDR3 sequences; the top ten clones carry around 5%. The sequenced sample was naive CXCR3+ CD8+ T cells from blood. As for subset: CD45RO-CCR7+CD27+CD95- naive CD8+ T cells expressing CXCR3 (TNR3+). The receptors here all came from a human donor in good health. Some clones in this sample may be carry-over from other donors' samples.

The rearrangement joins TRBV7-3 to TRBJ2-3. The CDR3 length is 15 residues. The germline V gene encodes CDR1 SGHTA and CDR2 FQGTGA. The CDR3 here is CASSLTGGSTDTQYF.

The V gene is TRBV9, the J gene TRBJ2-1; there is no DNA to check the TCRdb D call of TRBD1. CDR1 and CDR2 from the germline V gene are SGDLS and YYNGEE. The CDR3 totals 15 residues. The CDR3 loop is CASSAFRDRYNEQFF.

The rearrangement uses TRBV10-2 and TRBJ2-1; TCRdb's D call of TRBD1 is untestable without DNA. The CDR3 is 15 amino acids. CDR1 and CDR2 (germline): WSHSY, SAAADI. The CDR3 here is CASSEDSRVANEQFF.

The CDR3 region is CASSSPLGGWNEQFF. The chain links TRBV7-9 to TRBJ2-1; the D call from TCRdb, TRBD1, cannot be confirmed without DNA. This CDR3 spans 15 amino acids. Germline assignment: CDR1 SEHNR and CDR2 FQNEAQ (reference sequence).

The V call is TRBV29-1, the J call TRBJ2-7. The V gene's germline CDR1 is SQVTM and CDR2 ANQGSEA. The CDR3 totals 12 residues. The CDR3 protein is CSVVVEAYEQYF.

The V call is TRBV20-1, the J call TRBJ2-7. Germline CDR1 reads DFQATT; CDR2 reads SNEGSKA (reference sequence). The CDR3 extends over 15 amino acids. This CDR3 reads CSARGIQRSSYEQYF.

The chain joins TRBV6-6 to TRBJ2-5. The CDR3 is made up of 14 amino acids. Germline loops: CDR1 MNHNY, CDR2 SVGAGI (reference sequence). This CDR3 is CASSYVSGKETQYF.

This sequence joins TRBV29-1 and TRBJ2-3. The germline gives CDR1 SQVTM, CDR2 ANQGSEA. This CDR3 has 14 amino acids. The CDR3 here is CSVEGQLKGDTQYF.

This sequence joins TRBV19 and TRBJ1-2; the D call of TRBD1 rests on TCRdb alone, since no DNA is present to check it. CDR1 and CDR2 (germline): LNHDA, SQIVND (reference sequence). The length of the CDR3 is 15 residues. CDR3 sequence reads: CASSSFHGTANGYTF. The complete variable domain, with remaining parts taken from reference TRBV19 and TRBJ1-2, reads DGGITQSPKYLFRKEGQNVTLSCEQNLNHDAMYWYRQDPGQGLRLIYYSQIVNDFQKGDIAEGYSVSREKKESFPLTVTSAQKNPTAFYLCASSSFHGTANGYTFGSGTRLTVV.

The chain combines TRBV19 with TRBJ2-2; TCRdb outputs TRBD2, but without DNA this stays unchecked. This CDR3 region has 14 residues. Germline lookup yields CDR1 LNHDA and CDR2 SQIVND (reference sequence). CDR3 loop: CATLGTRDTGELFF.

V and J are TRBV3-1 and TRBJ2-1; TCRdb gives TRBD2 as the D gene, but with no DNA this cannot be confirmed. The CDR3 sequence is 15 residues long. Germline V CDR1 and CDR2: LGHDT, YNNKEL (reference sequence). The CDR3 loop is CASSQDPMAGGVRFF.